The 28 T cell receptor beta chains below all came from one sample that was sequenced in a study of CD8 T cells in ankylosing spondylitis. TCRdb fed the 5' RACE reads into MiXCR, producing one record per CDR3 protein. The table includes about 340,000 distinct CDR3 sequences, roughly 14% detected once. Sequenced sample: blood, either unsorted or a sorted T cell fraction (not recorded which). The source of these receptors is a male donor with ankylosing spondylitis or in good health (not recorded which).

This clonotype showed up just a few times. The chain has TRBV29-1 and TRBJ2-3, with 14 bases identical to TRBD2. The CDR3 has 15 residues. J gave up 6 bases and V 5 bases, and 7 bases lay outside the gene matches. Germline CDR1 reads SQVTM; CDR2 reads ANQGSEA. CDR3 bases: TGCAGCGTTATAGGACTAGCGGGAGGAGGGGATACGCAGTATTTT. Encoded protein: CSVIGLAGGGDTQYF.

This clonotype was seen repeatedly, ten times or more. V usage is TRBV18 and J usage is TRBJ1-1; a weak D match, TRBD1 (6 bases). Germline assignment: CDR1 KGHSH and CDR2 LQKENI. V lost 8 bases, J lost 3 bases, and 7 bases lay in between. This CDR3 has 11 amino acids. In nucleotides, the CDR3 is TGTGCCAGCAAGGGGGACACTGAAGCTTTCTTT. It codes for CASKGDTEAFF.

The genes are TRBV4-1 and TRBJ2-7, with D hard to call. Germline CDR1 reads MGHRA; CDR2 reads YSYEKL. There are 15 residues in the CDR3. The germline V and J ends were trimmed by 1 base and 6 bases, with 16 bases remaining between them. This CDR3 reads CASSQVLSQGPEQYF. DNA of the CDR3: TGCGCCAGCAGCCAAGTGCTTTCCCAAGGGCCCGAGCAGTACTTC.

The sample holds many counts of this clonotype. The CDR3 loop is CASSSSGREQFF. CDR3 in DNA: TGTGCCAGCAGTTCTAGCGGGAGGGAGCAGTTCTTC. The chain joins TRBV3-1 to TRBJ2-1; 11 bases are a match to TRBD2. The V and J ends lost 6 bases and 10 bases, in that order; junction bases with no gene match: 2. Germline values: CDR1 LGHDT, CDR2 YNNKEL (reference sequence). There are 12 residues in the CDR3.

This clonotype appeared many times. In DNA, the CDR3 is TGTGCCAGCAGCTGGGGACAGCTCAATCAGCCCCAGCATTTT. As protein: CASSWGQLNQPQHF. The rearrangement links TRBV11-2 to TRBJ1-5; 7 bases are a match to TRBD1. Germline CDR1 SGHAT, CDR2 FQNNGV. The CDR3 consists of 14 residues. The V segment lost 4 bases and the J segment 3 bases; nucleotides outside the gene matches: 3. The full variable domain, rest sourced from reference TRBV11-2 and TRBJ1-5, is EAGVAQSPRYKIIEKRQSVAFWCNPISGHATLYWYQQILGQGPKLLIQFQNNGVVDDSQLPKDRFSAERLKGVDSTLKIQPAKLEDSAVYLCASSWGQLNQPQHFGDGTRLSIL.

V usage is TRBV29-1 and J usage is TRBJ2-5; D is unresolved. Germline CDR1 reads SQVTM; CDR2 reads ANQGSEA. This CDR3 has 15 residues. Trimming shortened V by 3 bases and J by 2 bases, and 16 bases separated the two germline ends. CDR3 DNA sequence: TGCAGCGTTGACTTTGGCGCAACGATTCAAGAGACCCAGTACTTC. Its protein product is CSVDFGATIQETQYF.

The chain has TRBV27 and TRBJ2-2, with no clear D. V was cut by 3 bases and J by 5 bases, with 10 bases left in between. The germline gives CDR1 MNHEY, CDR2 SMNVEV (reference sequence). The CDR3 runs to 14 residues. The CDR3 sequence: CASSFKGRTGELFF. The CDR3 bases are TGTGCCAGCAGTTTTAAGGGAAGGACCGGGGAGCTGTTTTTT.

At least ten counts were recorded for this clonotype. The chain carries TRBV5-6 and TRBJ1-1; D might be TRBD1 (6 bases). The V gene lost 6 bases and the J gene lost 1 base, with 13 bases spanning the gap. Germline CDR1 and CDR2: SGHDT and YYEEEE. The CDR3 length is 14 residues. CDR3: CASTRGDRNTEAFF. The CDR3 DNA sequence: TGTGCCAGCACCAGGGGTGACAGGAACACTGAAGCTTTCTTT.

In this sample, this clonotype turned up a few times. V and J are TRBV5-5 and TRBJ2-4, with 10 bases that match TRBD2. This CDR3 is 17 amino acids long. Trimming at V came to 4 bases and at J to 8 bases, leaving 15 bases not matched to a gene. Germline loops: CDR1 SGHKS, CDR2 YYEKEE (reference sequence). The CDR3 loop is CASSPYPSGRAWDIQYF. The CDR3 nucleotides are TGTGCCAGCAGCCCTTACCCCAGCGGGAGGGCCTGGGACATTCAGTACTTC.

V usage is TRBV5-6 and J usage is TRBJ2-7; D possibly corresponds to TRBD1 (5 bases). Germline-derived CDR1 and CDR2 are SGHDT and YYEEEE. Trimming left V 3 bases short and J 5 bases short, with 12 bases between. CDR3 length equals 13 residues. CDR3 loop: CASSWATVHEQYF. The DNA for the CDR3 is TGTGCCAGCAGCTGGGCGACAGTCCACGAGCAGTACTTC.

This chain links TRBV12-3 or TRBV12-4 with TRBJ2-7; D remains unclear. The CDR3 sequence is 12 residues long. The V end lost 5 bases, the J end lost 4 bases, and 9 bases lay between the germline ends. CDR3 sequence reads: CASSKDAYEQYF. The CDR3 region has the DNA TGTGCCAGCAGTAAGGACGCGTACGAGCAGTACTTC.

This clonotype was observed a single time. The rearrangement uses TRBV12-3 or TRBV12-4 and TRBJ2-5; 8 bases agree with TRBD2. This CDR3 spans 15 amino acids. V was pared by 8 bases and J by 5 bases, with 13 bases of the junction left unmatched. The CDR3 sequence is CASHPTGGPWETQYF. The CDR3 region has the DNA TGTGCCAGCCATCCGACGGGAGGGCCTTGGGAGACCCAGTACTTC.

This clonotype appeared many times. The CDR3 protein is CAISDSDTPGAGQYF. Here the CDR3 DNA reads TGTGCCATCAGTGACTCAGATACGCCAGGGGCGGGCCAGTACTTC. V and J are TRBV10-3 and TRBJ2-7; a possible D gene is TRBD1 (6 bases). This CDR3 comprises 15 residues. V gave up 3 bases and J gave up 10 bases, with 22 bases separating them. The V gene's germline CDR1 is ENHRY and CDR2 SYGVKD.

This chain joins TRBV15 and TRBJ2-3, with 14 nucleotides matching TRBD2. The CDR3 consists of 17 residues. Germline CDR1 and CDR2: LNHNV and YYDKDF (reference sequence). J lost 8 bases, V lost 3 bases, and 10 bases had no gene match. CDR3 sequence: CATSSEMTSGRASTQYF. CDR3 DNA: TGTGCCACCAGCAGCGAGATGACTAGCGGGAGGGCATCTACGCAGTATTTT.

This clonotype was recorded a few times. This chain connects TRBV12-3 or TRBV12-4 to TRBJ1-1; D not certain. There are 14 residues in the CDR3. V was trimmed by 3 bases and J by 1 base, leaving 9 bases between them. Here the CDR3 reads CASSLSASNTEAFF. CDR3 bases: TGTGCCAGCAGTTTGTCAGCTTCGAACACTGAAGCTTTCTTT.

The V and J genes are TRBV5-1 and TRBJ2-5; 11 bases align to TRBD2. Germline V gene sequence: CDR1 SGHRS, CDR2 YFSETQ. The length of the CDR3 is 15 residues. The V gene end was trimmed by 2 bases and the J gene end by 1 base; junction bases not matched to a gene: 1. CDR3 sequence (DNA): TGCGCCAGCAGCTTAACTAGCGGGGGCCAAGAGACCCAGTACTTC. This encodes CASSLTSGGQETQYF. The variable domain in full, completed from reference TRBV5-1 and TRBJ2-5, reads KAGVTQTPRYLIKTRGQQVTLSCSPISGHRSVSWYQQTPGQGLQFLFEYFSETQRNKGNFPGRFSGRQFSNSRSEMNVSTLELGDSALYLCASSLTSGGQETQYFGPGTRLLVL.

The sample holds a few counts of this clonotype. J is TRBJ2-1 and V is TRBV7-2; maybe TRBD1 (6 bases). The CDR3 runs to 13 residues. From germline, CDR1 is SGHTA and CDR2 FQGNSA. Trimming took off 5 bases at V and 9 bases at J, with 14 bases between the two ends. CDR3 DNA: TGTGCCAGCAGCCTCCTACAGGGTGGTGAGCAGTTCTTC. Protein product: CASSLLQGGEQFF.

This chain links TRBV6-1 with TRBJ2-5; possibly TRBD2 for D (6 bases). V shed 8 bases and J shed 1 base, with 14 bases lying between them. The length of the CDR3 is 14 residues. Per the germline V gene, CDR1 is MNHNS and CDR2 is SASEGT. CDR3 sequence reads: CASSSSAPQETQYF. The CDR3 DNA follows: TGTGCCAGCTCGTCTAGCGCACCCCAAGAGACCCAGTACTTC.

This clonotype has ten or more counts. The V call is TRBV20-1, the J call TRBJ1-1; TRBD1 might be the D (6 bases). The CDR3 has 13 residues. Trimming took 1 base from V and 6 from J, leaving 12 bases between them. CDR1 and CDR2 from the germline V gene are DFQATT and SNEGSKA (reference sequence). CDR3: CSARATGFAEAFF. In DNA, the CDR3 is TGCAGTGCTAGAGCTACAGGGTTTGCTGAAGCTTTCTTT.

This chain uses TRBV5-5 with TRBJ2-2; the match to TRBD1 covers 7 bases. J lost 0 bases, V lost 2 bases, and 10 bases had no gene match. The CDR3 covers 18 residues. Germline V gene sequence: CDR1 SGHKS, CDR2 YYEKEE (reference sequence). This CDR3 is CASSFRTGFNANTGELFF. As DNA, the CDR3 is TGTGCCAGCAGCTTCCGGACAGGCTTCAACGCGAACACCGGGGAGCTGTTTTTT. Full variable domain (rest looked up from reference TRBV5-5 and TRBJ2-2): DAGVTQSPTHLIKTRGQQVTLRCSPISGHKSVSWYQQVLGQGPQFIFQYYEKEERGRGNFPDRFSARQFPNYSSELNVNALLLGDSALYLCASSFRTGFNANTGELFFGEGSRLTVL.

This clonotype has just a few counts. The rearrangement uses TRBV20-1 and TRBJ1-1, with a tentative D call TRBD1 (5 bases). CDR3 length equals 14 residues. Trimming shortened V by 1 base and J by 6 bases, and 15 bases separated the two germline ends. Germline CDR1 is DFQATT and CDR2 is SNEGSKA (reference sequence). As DNA, the CDR3 is TGCAGTGCTAGAGTGTGGCAGACGGGGGCTGAAGCTTTCTTT. Translated: CSARVWQTGAEAFF.

The genes are TRBV27 and TRBJ1-2; 7 positions match TRBD1. After removal of 5 bases from V and 3 bases from J, the junction contained 6 bases not matched to a gene. The CDR3 is 14 amino acids. In germline, CDR1 is MNHEY, CDR2 SMNVEV (reference sequence). The CDR3 DNA reads TGTGCCAGCAGTGCGACAGGGCGTGACTATGGCTACACCTTC. Its protein is CASSATGRDYGYTF.

This clonotype was observed many times. CDR3 protein: CASSLAGVNYEQYF. The CDR3, as DNA: TGTGCGAGTTCTCTAGCGGGAGTAAACTACGAGCAGTACTTC. This chain links TRBV7-9 with TRBJ2-7, with 10 bases aligning to TRBD2. Germline CDR1 reads SEHNR; CDR2 reads FQNEAQ (reference sequence). CDR3 length: 14 residues.

The chain employs TRBV29-1 and TRBJ2-3, with 7 bases matching TRBD2. Trimming removed 6 bases from V and 2 bases from J; junction bases left unmatched: 5. The CDR3 has 13 residues. CDR1 is SQVTM, CDR2 ANQGSEA, per germline. The CDR3 bases are TGCAGCGTCCTAGCGGTACTCACAGATACGCAGTATTTT. Amino acids: CSVLAVLTDTQYF.

This clonotype was seen only a few times. The chain combines TRBV6-1 with TRBJ1-2; the match to TRBD1 covers 9 bases. Per germline, CDR1 MNHNS and CDR2 SASEGT. The CDR3 length is 14 residues. The V segment lost 6 bases and the J segment 3 bases; nucleotides outside the gene matches: 5. For the CDR3, the DNA is TGTGCCAGCAGGGGGACAGGGTCCGACTATGGCTACACCTTC. Its protein is CASRGTGSDYGYTF.

In DNA, the CDR3 is TGCAGTGCTAGTTCATCGACAGGGGCCGGTAATCAGCCCCAGCATTTT. This codes for CSASSSTGAGNQPQHF. The genes are TRBV20-1 and TRBJ1-5; TRBD1 matches at 8 bases. Germline assignment: CDR1 DFQATT and CDR2 SNEGSKA (reference sequence). V gave up 3 bases and J gave up 4 bases; unmatched junction bases: 11. The CDR3 length is 16 residues.

V usage is TRBV4-2 and J usage is TRBJ1-2; D is perhaps TRBD1 (5 bases). Germline assignment: CDR1 LGHNA and CDR2 YNFKEQ. V was clipped by 0 bases and J by 4 bases, with 15 bases between them. This CDR3 is 16 amino acids long. The CDR3 region has the DNA TGTGCCAGCAGCCAAGAGATAGGTTCAGGGAGCTATGGCTACACCTTC. Its translation: CASSQEIGSGSYGYTF.

The genes are TRBV4-2 and TRBJ2-7; possible D gene TRBD2, 5 bases. In germline, CDR1 is LGHNA, CDR2 YNFKEQ. Between the trimmed V and J ends, which lost 0 bases and 2 bases, there was a span of 17 bases. This CDR3 spans 17 amino acids. CDR3 DNA: TGTGCCAGCAGCCAAGATAGTGCCAGGAGGATCCCCTACGAGCAGTACTTC. Its translation is CASSQDSARRIPYEQYF.